The present T cell receptor beta chain was sequenced within a study of cytomegalovirus exposure and HLA in healthy donors. Trimming at V came to 6 bases and at J to 5 bases, leaving 6 bases not matched to a gene. The CDR3 loop spans 15 amino acids. The germline CDR1 and CDR2 sequences are MRHNA and SNTAGT. In the PCR, 60 Vbeta and 13 Jbeta primers were used. The table came from immunoSEQ multiplex PCR; TCRdb's copy has only in-frame clones and leaves some out. The data show around 150,000 clones, about 80% seen once. V and J are TRBV6-4 and TRBJ2-1, with 11 nucleotides matching TRBD2. The source material was PBMCs. The clonotype originates from a man aged 35 to 55 in good health and CMV-seronegative. The CDR3 nucleotides read TGTGCCAGCAGCCCTGGGACTAGCGGTCACAATGAGCAGTTCTTC. Protein product: CASSPGTSGHNEQFF.